This TCR beta chain stems from a study of memory CD4+ T cells and cytomegalovirus serostatus. The sort gate was single viable CD3+CD4+CD8-CD45RO+ cells for memory CD4+ T cells. Profiled with immunoSEQ multiplex PCR; TCRdb holds only in-frame clones, not every one. The repertoire has tens of thousands of clones, about 70% of them found once; the top ten carry 2% to 3%. This CDR3 is 14 amino acids long. Germline V gene data show CDR1 as MNHNS and CDR2 as SASEGT. As to this clone: As yet, its antigen is unknown. Its ends do not fully match the called genes, so a read error is possible.

Study-wide results and caveats: CMV serostatus prediction reached median AUC around 0.94, or 0.89 with US-trained model. Suggested: most of the CMV-linked TCR signature lies in CD4+ memory cells.

Source material: memory CD4+ T cells from blood. The TCR comes from an adult in good health and CMV-seropositive. This sequence joins TRBV6-1 and TRBJ1-1; 7 bases agree with TRBD1. The CDR3 DNA reads as TGTGCCATCAGTGAATCGGGGGAGACAGGGAGAGCTTTCTTT. Translated, it gives CAISESGETGRAFF.